This is a list of T cell receptor beta chains from one sample in a study of blood T cell repertoires in COVID-19. Libraries were prepared by immunoSEQ multiplex PCR; TCRdb keeps only in-frame clonotypes and omits some of them. The table lists around 43,000 clones, 82% of them singletons, with about 14% in the top ten. The sample comprised peripheral blood. These receptors originate from a human donor in a cohort sampled during active COVID-19. Both conserved end residues are trimmed from each CDR3. The size entry is marked missing in some rows and otherwise reads once, few, many or a size class.

j_gene: TRBJ2-1
v_gene: TRBV25-1
abundance: NA
CDR3aa: ATQISGSSYNEQF

j_gene: TRBJ2-5
v_gene: TRBV27
abundance: NA
CDR3aa: ASSFGGGRNAETQY

j_gene: TRBJ2-6
v_gene: TRBV2
abundance: many
CDR3aa: ASSDRGLVSSGANVLT

j_gene: TRBJ2-7
v_gene: TRBV5-6
abundance: NA
CDR3aa: ASSLKGGYEQY

j_gene: TRBJ1-2
v_gene: TRBV6-5
abundance: once
CDR3aa: ASRAGGAVYGYT

j_gene: TRBJ2-5
v_gene: TRBV6-5
abundance: once
CDR3aa: ASRSGGGETQY

j_gene: TRBJ1-4
v_gene: TRBV6-5
abundance: NA
CDR3aa: ASSYSIQGVDEKLF

j_gene: TRBJ2-4
v_gene: TRBV10-2
abundance: NA
CDR3aa: ASSEPTRTIQY

j_gene: TRBJ2-5
v_gene: TRBV4-3
abundance: few
CDR3aa: ASSQGTDPKETQY

j_gene: TRBJ2-7
v_gene: TRBV11-2
abundance: once
CDR3aa: ASSLDDAGGRRAYEQY

j_gene: TRBJ2-1
v_gene: TRBV6-4
abundance: once
CDR3aa: ASSDLAGGLHEQF

j_gene: TRBJ1-2
v_gene: TRBV9
abundance: NA
CDR3aa: ASSVDRGNYGYT

j_gene: TRBJ2-4
v_gene: TRBV7-9
abundance: NA
CDR3aa: ASSLPQGAGIQY

j_gene: TRBJ2-7
v_gene: TRBV6-6
abundance: NA
CDR3aa: ASTHTVASGIYEQY

j_gene: TRBJ2-1
v_gene: TRBV15
abundance: NA
CDR3aa: ATSSDSYNEQF

j_gene: TRBJ2-7
v_gene: TRBV5-1
abundance: NA
CDR3aa: ASSLGLAGVGEQY

j_gene: TRBJ2-1
v_gene: TRBV18
abundance: NA
CDR3aa: ASSPRTGGNEQF

j_gene: TRBJ2-5
v_gene: TRBV6-5
abundance: NA
CDR3aa: ASSRGFQRQETQY

j_gene: TRBJ2-3
v_gene: TRBV5-6
abundance: NA
CDR3aa: ASRFGLAGDTDTQY

j_gene: TRBJ1-5
v_gene: TRBV3-1/TRBV3-2
abundance: NA
CDR3aa: ASSQDLGGGQPQH

j_gene: TRBJ2-2
v_gene: TRBV9
abundance: NA
CDR3aa: ASSAGLGLTNTGELF

j_gene: TRBJ2-7
v_gene: TRBV7-2
abundance: NA
CDR3aa: ASSLTGGYEQY

j_gene: TRBJ2-7
v_gene: TRBV6-1
abundance: NA
CDR3aa: ASSDLLLNREDSYEQY

j_gene: TRBJ2-2
v_gene: TRBV6-5
abundance: NA
CDR3aa: ASGLQSGELF

j_gene: TRBJ2-2
v_gene: TRBV11-3
abundance: once
CDR3aa: ASSLGVYRTGELF

j_gene: TRBJ1-1
v_gene: TRBV6-5
abundance: NA
CDR3aa: ASSSPTDYTEAF